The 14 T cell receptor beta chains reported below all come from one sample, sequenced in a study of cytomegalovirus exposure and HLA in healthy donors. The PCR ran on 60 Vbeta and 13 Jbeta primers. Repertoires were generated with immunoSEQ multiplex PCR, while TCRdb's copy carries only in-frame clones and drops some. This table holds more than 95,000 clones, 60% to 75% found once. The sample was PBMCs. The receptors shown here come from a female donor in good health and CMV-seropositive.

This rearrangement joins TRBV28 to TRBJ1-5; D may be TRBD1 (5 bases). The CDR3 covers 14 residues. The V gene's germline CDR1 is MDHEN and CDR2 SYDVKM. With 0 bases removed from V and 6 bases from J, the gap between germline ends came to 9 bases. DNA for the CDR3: TGTGCCAGCAGTTTATGGGGACTCGGTCAGCCCCAGCATTTT. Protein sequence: CASSLWGLGQPQHF.

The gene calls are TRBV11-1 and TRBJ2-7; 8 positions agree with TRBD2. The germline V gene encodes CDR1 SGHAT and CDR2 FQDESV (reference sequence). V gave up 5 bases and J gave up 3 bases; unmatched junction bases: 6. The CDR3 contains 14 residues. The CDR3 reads CASSAGLGDYEQYF. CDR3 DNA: TGTGCCAGCAGCGCGGGACTAGGGGACTACGAGCAGTACTTC.

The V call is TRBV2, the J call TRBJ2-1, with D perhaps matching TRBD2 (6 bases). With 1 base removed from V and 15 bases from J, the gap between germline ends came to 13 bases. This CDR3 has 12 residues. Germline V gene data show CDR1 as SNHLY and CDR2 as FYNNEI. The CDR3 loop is CASSEDTVGGFF. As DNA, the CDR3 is TGTGCCAGCAGTGAAGACACCGTGGGGGGGTTCTTC. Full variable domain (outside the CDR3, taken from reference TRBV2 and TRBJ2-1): EPEVTQTPSHQVTQMGQEVILRCVPISNHLYFYWYRQILGQKVEFLVSFYNNEISEKSEIFDDQFSVERPDGSNFTLKIRSTKLEDSAMYFCASSEDTVGGFFGPGTRLTVL.

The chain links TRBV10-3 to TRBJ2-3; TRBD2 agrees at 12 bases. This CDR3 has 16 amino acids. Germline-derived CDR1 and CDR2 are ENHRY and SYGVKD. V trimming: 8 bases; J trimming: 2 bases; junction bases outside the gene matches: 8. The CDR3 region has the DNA TGTGCCATCTCCCCTAGCGGGGGGGATTACACAGATACGCAGTATTTT. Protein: CAISPSGGDYTDTQYF.

The CDR3 spells CASSSPDRATEAFF. The CDR3 region has the DNA TGTGCCAGCAGCTCGCCGGACAGGGCTACCGAAGCTTTCTTT. The chain joins TRBV7-9 to TRBJ1-1; TRBD1 aligns across 8 bases. This CDR3 has 14 residues. The ends lost 4 bases at V and 8 bases at J; junction bases unmatched: 9. The V gene's germline CDR1 is SEHNR and CDR2 FQNEAQ (reference sequence).

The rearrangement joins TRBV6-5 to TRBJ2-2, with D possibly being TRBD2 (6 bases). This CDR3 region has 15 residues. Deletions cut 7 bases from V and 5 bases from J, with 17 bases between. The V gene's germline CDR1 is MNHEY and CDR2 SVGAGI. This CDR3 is CASTTLEGHTGELFF. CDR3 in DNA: TGTGCCAGCACCACCCTGGAGGGGCATACCGGGGAGCTGTTTTTT.

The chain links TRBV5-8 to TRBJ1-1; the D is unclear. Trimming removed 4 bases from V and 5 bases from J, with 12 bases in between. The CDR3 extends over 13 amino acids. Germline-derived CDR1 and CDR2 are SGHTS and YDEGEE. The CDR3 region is CASSRVRRTEAFF. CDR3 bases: TGTGCCAGCAGCCGGGTCAGACGGACTGAAGCTTTCTTT.

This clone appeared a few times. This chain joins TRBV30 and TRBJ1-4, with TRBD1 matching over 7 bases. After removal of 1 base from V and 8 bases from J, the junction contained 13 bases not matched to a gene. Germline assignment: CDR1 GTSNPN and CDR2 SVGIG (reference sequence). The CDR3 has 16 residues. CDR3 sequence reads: CAWSGLTGTAFEKLFF. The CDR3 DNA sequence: TGTGCCTGGAGTGGACTTACCGGGACAGCTTTCGAAAAACTGTTTTTT.

This CDR3 is CAWSSETSGAYNEQFF. CDR3 DNA: TGTGCCTGGAGTTCGGAAACTAGCGGGGCTTACAATGAGCAGTTCTTC. This sequence joins TRBV30 and TRBJ2-1; 10 nucleotides match TRBD2. Germline V gene data show CDR1 as GTSNPN and CDR2 as SVGIG (reference sequence). V gave up 2 bases and J gave up 4 bases; unmatched junction bases: 8. There are 16 residues in the CDR3. Filled out from reference TRBV30 and TRBJ2-1, the complete variable domain reads SQTIHQWPATLVQPVGSPLSLECTVEGTSNPNLYWYRQAAGRGLQLLFYSVGIGQISSEVPQNLSASRPQDRQFILSSKKLLLSDSGFYLCAWSSETSGAYNEQFFGPGTRLTVL.

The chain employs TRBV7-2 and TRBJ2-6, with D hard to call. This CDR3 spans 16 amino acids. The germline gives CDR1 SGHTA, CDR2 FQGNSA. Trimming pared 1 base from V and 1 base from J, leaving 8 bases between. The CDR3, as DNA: TGTGCCAGCAGCTTAGTGTCTAGATCTGGGGCCAACGTCCTGACTTTC. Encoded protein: CASSLVSRSGANVLTF.

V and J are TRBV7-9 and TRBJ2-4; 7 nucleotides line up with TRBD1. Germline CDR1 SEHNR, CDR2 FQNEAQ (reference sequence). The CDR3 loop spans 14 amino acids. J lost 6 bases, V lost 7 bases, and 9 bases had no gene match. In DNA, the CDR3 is TGTGCCAGCATCGATGACAGGGCATTAAACATTCAGTACTTC. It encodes CASIDDRALNIQYF. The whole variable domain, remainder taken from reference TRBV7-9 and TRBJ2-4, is DTGVSQNPRHKITKRGQNVTFRCDPISEHNRLYWYRQTLGQGPEFLTYFQNEAQLEKSRLLSDRFSAERPKGSFSTLEIQRTEQGDSAMYLCASIDDRALNIQYFGAGTRLSVL.

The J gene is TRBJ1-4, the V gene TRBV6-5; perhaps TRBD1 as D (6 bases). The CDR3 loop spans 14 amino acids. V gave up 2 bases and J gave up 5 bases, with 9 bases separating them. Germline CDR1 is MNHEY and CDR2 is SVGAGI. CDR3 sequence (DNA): TGTGCCAGCAGTTACAGGACAGAAAATGAAAAACTGTTTTTT. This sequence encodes CASSYRTENEKLFF.

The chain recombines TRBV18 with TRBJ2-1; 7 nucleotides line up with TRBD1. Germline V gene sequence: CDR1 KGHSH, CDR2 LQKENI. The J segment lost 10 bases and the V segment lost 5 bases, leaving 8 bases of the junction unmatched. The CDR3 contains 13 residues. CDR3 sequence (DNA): TGTGCCAGCTCAGCTACGACAGGGCTGGAGCAGTTCTTC. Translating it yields CASSATTGLEQFF.

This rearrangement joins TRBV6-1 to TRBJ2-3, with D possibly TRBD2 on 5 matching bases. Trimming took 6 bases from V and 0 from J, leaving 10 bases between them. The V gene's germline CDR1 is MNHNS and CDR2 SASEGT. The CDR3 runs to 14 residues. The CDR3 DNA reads TGTGCCAGCAGGAGGGAGCTTAGCACAGATACGCAGTATTTT. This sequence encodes CASRRELSTDTQYF.